The 10 T cell receptor beta chains given below trace back to one sample, sequenced in a study of OX40 agonist ivuxolimab in advanced cancers. This table comes from immunoSEQ multiplex PCR, and its TCRdb copy is limited to in-frame clones, with some not included. The sample has about 73,000 clones, about nine tenths seen once. Material: CD4+ or CD8+ T cells sorted from blood, obtained in a trial of the OX40 agonist ivuxolimab. The receptor source for this set is an adult with an advanced solid tumor such as melanoma, head and neck, liver or kidney cancer.

The CDR3: CASSFTGNTEAFF. In nucleotides, the CDR3 is TGTGCCAGCAGCTTCACAGGGAACACTGAAGCTTTCTTT. This rearrangement joins TRBV7-3 to TRBJ1-1, with D maybe TRBD1 (5 bases). With 3 bases removed from V and 1 base from J, the gap between germline ends came to 6 bases. Germline V gene sequence: CDR1 SGHTA, CDR2 FQGTGA. This CDR3 contains 13 residues.

This rearrangement joins TRBV30 to TRBJ1-2; D unclear. Germline V gives CDR1 GTSNPN, CDR2 SVGIG (reference sequence). The V end was cut by 4 bases, the J end by 4 bases, with 16 bases between. The CDR3 consists of 14 residues. The CDR3 region has the DNA TGTGCCTGGATTAAAAGGAATAATCGCTATGGCTACACCTTC. Translation: CAWIKRNNRYGYTF.

The J gene is TRBJ1-2, the V gene TRBV7-8; D remains ambiguous. Germline V gene sequence: CDR1 SGHVS, CDR2 FQNEAQ. The V end was cut by 1 base, the J end by 4 bases, with 7 bases between. The CDR3 length is 13 residues. CDR3 sequence: CASSLGRAYGYTF. For the CDR3, the DNA is TGTGCCAGCAGCTTAGGGCGGGCCTATGGCTACACCTTC.

CDR3 in amino acids: CASSPTGDDSYEQYF. In DNA form, the CDR3 reads TGTGCCAGCTCACCCACGGGGGATGACTCCTACGAGCAGTACTTC. V and J are TRBV18 and TRBJ2-7, with D tentatively TRBD2 (6 bases). The germline V gene has CDR1 KGHSH and CDR2 LQKENI. The CDR3 covers 15 residues. Deletions cut 3 bases from V and 0 bases from J, with 12 bases between.

This clone has a handful of counts. This chain uses TRBV11-2 with TRBJ1-1; 7 nucleotides align to TRBD1. CDR3 size: 12 residues. From germline, CDR1 is SGHAT and CDR2 FQNNGV. V was clipped by 4 bases and J by 12 bases; unmatched bases: 8. The CDR3 loop is CASSSDRAVTFF. Here the CDR3 DNA reads TGTGCCAGCAGCTCCGACAGGGCTGTGACTTTCTTT.

This clone occurred once. DNA of the CDR3: TGTGCCAGCAGCACTGGGACTAGCGGGAGGTTCACCGGGGAGCTGTTTTTT. It translates to CASSTGTSGRFTGELFF. The rearrangement uses TRBV9 and TRBJ2-2; TRBD2 matches 15 bases. This CDR3 is 17 amino acids long. CDR1 is SGDLS, CDR2 YYNGEE, per germline. Trimming took 4 bases from V and 4 from J; bases not matched to a gene: 5.

This sequence joins TRBV6-5 and TRBJ1-6; tentatively, D is TRBD1 (5 bases). CDR3 length: 14 amino acids. V was clipped by 5 bases and J by 6 bases, with 11 bases between them. Germline CDR1 MNHEY, CDR2 SVGAGI. The CDR3 loop reads CASSRQQLNSPLHF. In DNA form, the CDR3 reads TGTGCCAGCAGTCGACAGCAACTTAATTCACCCCTCCACTTT.

This clone was picked up one time. In DNA, the CDR3 is TGTGCCAGCAGTGAAGTCCTGCTAGCGGGAGGGCCGTTGGAGACCCAGTACTTC. Protein: CASSEVLLAGGPLETQYF. This chain uses TRBV25-1 with TRBJ2-5, with 12 nucleotides matching TRBD2. The CDR3 sequence is 18 residues long. J was trimmed by 5 bases and V by 2 bases; bases with no gene match: 12. From germline, CDR1 is MGHDK and CDR2 SYGVNS.

The rearrangement uses TRBV5-4 and TRBJ2-7, with 10 bases identical to TRBD1. Germline V gene data show CDR1 as SGHNT and CDR2 as YYREEE (reference sequence). V shed 6 bases, J shed 5 bases, and the junction held 5 bases outside the gene matches. The CDR3 spans 13 residues. In DNA form, the CDR3 reads TGTGCCAGCACCCGGGACAGGGGCGACGAGCAGTACTTC. It specifies CASTRDRGDEQYF.

The rearrangement uses TRBV6-5 and TRBJ2-2; 9 bases align to TRBD1. The germline gives CDR1 MNHEY, CDR2 SVGAGI. The CDR3 loop spans 15 amino acids. Trimming cost V 5 bases and J 3 bases; bases outside gene matches: 4. This CDR3 reads CASSLQGAYTGELFF. Written as DNA, the CDR3 is TGTGCCAGCAGTCTACAGGGGGCTTACACCGGGGAGCTGTTTTTT.